These T cell receptor beta chains were read from a single sample in a study of blood T cells in healthy people across ages. A single record per CDR3 protein comes from TCRdb applying MiXCR to the 5' RACE reads. The data contain 1.5 million to 2 million distinct CDR3 sequences, 28% of them singletons. What was sequenced was blood. All receptors come from a woman in her twenties or thirties in good health. CDR3s include the opening cysteine and the closing phenylalanine or tryptophan. D genes are given only for firm matches. Size tells how often a clone was seen (once, few, many) or the class of an expanded clone, and some rows leave it out.

TRBJ2-1 | TRBD2 | many | TRBV7-6 | CASSLRPTSGYNEQFF | TGTGCCAGCAGCTTAAGGCCGACTAGCGGCTACAATGAGCAGTTCTTC
TRBJ1-2 | TRBD1 | - | TRBV5-4 | CASSFPGQGRHGYTF | TGTGCCAGCAGCTTCCCGGGACAGGGGCGACATGGCTACACCTTC
TRBJ2-3 | TRBD2 | - | TRBV9 | CASRDPGGTGTDTQYF | TGTGCCAGCAGAGACCCGGGGGGGACGGGGACAGATACGCAGTATTTT
TRBJ2-5 | - | many | TRBV10-3 | CAISGEGAIETQYF | TGTGCCATCAGTGGAGAGGGCGCAATAGAGACCCAGTACTTC
TRBJ2-1 | - | - | TRBV6-2/TRBV6-3 | CASSSIPSSYNEQFF | TGTGCCAGCAGTTCTATTCCTAGCTCCTACAATGAGCAGTTCTTC
TRBJ2-5 | TRBD2 | once | TRBV2 | CASSYTSGGLF | TGTGCCAGCAGCTATACTAGCGGGGGACTCTTC
TRBJ2-1 | - | few | TRBV27 | CASSLLGRGPFF | TGTGCCAGCAGTTTACTTGGGCGGGGGCCGTTCTTC
TRBJ2-7 | - | - | TRBV12-3/TRBV12-4 | CASRFMGTSYEQYF | TGTGCCAGCAGATTTATGGGGACCTCCTACGAGCAGTACTTC
TRBJ2-7 | TRBD1 | few | TRBV29-1 | CSVEPTGSRGQQYF | TGCAGCGTTGAGCCCACAGGGTCCAGGGGGCAGCAGTACTTC
TRBJ1-1 | - | - | TRBV3-1 | CASSQPGLQATEAFF | TGTGCCAGCAGCCAACCTGGGCTGCAGGCCACTGAAGCTTTCTTT
TRBJ1-5 | - | many | TRBV7-2 | CASSFDSSNQPQHF | TGTGCCAGCAGCTTCGACAGTAGCAATCAGCCCCAGCATTTT
TRBJ2-3 | TRBD1 | - | TRBV7-6 | CASSSGNRQGPDTQYF | TGTGCCAGCAGCTCAGGAAACCGACAGGGGCCAGATACGCAGTATTTT
TRBJ2-1 | - | - | TRBV20-1 | CSADPPTNQETQFF | TGCAGTGCGGATCCCCCAACCAACCAAGAGACCCAGTTCTTC
TRBJ2-1 | - | many | TRBV7-2 | CASSSSLGRNEQFF | TGTGCCAGCAGCTCTAGTCTAGGCCGGAATGAGCAGTTCTTC
TRBJ1-6 | - | - | TRBV12-3/TRBV12-4 | CASSLTVYPDSPLHF | TGTGCCAGCAGTCTCACAGTATATCCGGATTCACCCCTCCACTTT
TRBJ2-4 | - | - | TRBV7-9 | CASREAKNIQYF | TGTGCCAGCCGGGAGGCCAAAAACATTCAGTACTTC
TRBJ1-4 | TRBD1 | - | TRBV9 | CASSASTGLRDEKLLF | TGTGCCAGCAGCGCCTCGACAGGGCTGCGCGATGAAAAACTGTTGTTT
TRBJ1-1 | - | - | TRBV6-6 | CASSYSELGTEAFF | TGTGCCAGCAGTTACTCGGAATTAGGCACTGAAGCTTTCTTT
TRBJ2-1 | - | - | TRBV2 | CASGRDSESEQFF | TGTGCCAGCGGCCGGGACTCCGAAAGTGAGCAGTTCTTC
TRBJ2-7 | - | many | TRBV5-1 | CASSSAPESYEQYF | TGCGCCAGCAGCTCCGCTCCGGAGTCCTACGAGCAGTACTTC
TRBJ1-4 | - | - | TRBV4-1 | CASSQETKNVLFF | TGCGCCAGCAGCCAAGAGACGAAGAACGTACTGTTTTTT
TRBJ2-1 | - | - | TRBV5-1 | CASSLAPAGRYNEQFF | TGCGCCAGCAGCTTGGCCCCGGCAGGGAGGTACAATGAGCAGTTCTTC
TRBJ1-1 | - | - | TRBV7-9 | CASNRAGDTEAFF | TGTGCCAGCAACCGGGCCGGGGACACTGAAGCTTTCTTT
TRBJ1-6 | - | few | TRBV5-5 | CASSLGQFSYNSPLHF | TGTGCCAGCAGTCTCGGACAGTTCTCCTATAATTCACCCCTCCACTTT
TRBJ2-1 | TRBD1 | many | TRBV7-9 | CASSLVRTGAYNEQFF | TGTGCCAGCAGCTTAGTTCGGACAGGGGCGTACAATGAGCAGTTCTTC
TRBJ2-1 | - | many | TRBV20-1 | CSARDIFPGSNEQFF | TGCAGTGCTAGAGATATTTTTCCGGGATCCAATGAGCAGTTCTTC
TRBJ2-1 | - | - | TRBV9 | CASSIDSLMYNEQFF | TGTGCCAGCAGCATTGACAGCCTAATGTACAATGAGCAGTTCTTC
TRBJ2-3 | TRBD1 | few | TRBV5-5 | CASSSGGTFSTDTQYF | TGTGCCAGCAGCTCAGGGGGTACTTTCAGCACAGATACGCAGTATTTT
TRBJ1-2 | TRBD1 | few | TRBV3-1 | CASSLLDRLYGYTF | TGTGCCAGCAGCCTCCTGGACAGGCTTTATGGCTACACCTTC
TRBJ2-7 | - | many | TRBV6-5 | CASRADYTEQYF | TGTGCCAGCAGGGCGGACTATACCGAGCAGTACTTC
TRBJ1-2 | - | - | TRBV27 | CASSPVDLPRYGYTF | TGTGCCAGCAGTCCAGTGGATCTGCCCCGCTATGGCTACACCTTC
TRBJ2-7 | - | many | TRBV29-1 | CSVLLLKEQYF | TGCAGCGTTCTGTTGTTGAAGGAGCAGTACTTC
TRBJ2-5 | - | few | TRBV2 | CASAIEQGEETQYF | TGTGCCAGCGCGATCGAACAGGGTGAAGAGACCCAGTACTTC
TRBJ1-1 | - | few | TRBV12-3/TRBV12-4 | CASSRGIMNTEAFF | TGTGCCAGCAGTAGGGGGATCATGAACACTGAAGCTTTCTTT